The T cell receptor beta chain described here comes from a study of beta chain features in type 1 diabetes. Study at large: There were around 110 million sorted cells examined across all samples.

The authors reverse transcribed all of the isolated RNA, so sequencing captured expressed TCRB transcripts. Data came from immunoSEQ multiplex PCR; TCRdb stores just in-frame clones and leaves some out. In the table there are 450,000 to 550,000 clones, roughly 31% of which are singletons. A heparinised blood draw that averaged around 100 mL was obtained once from each donor. CD45RO/CCR7/CD25/CD127/CD95/CD27 staining was used to isolate CD4+ naive, central memory, regulatory and stem cell-like memory cells by sorting. Purity exceeding 95% was reached by all sorted populations. Germline V gives CDR1 SGHAT, CDR2 FQNNGV. V lost 4 bases and J lost 4; bases outside the gene matches: 7. CDR3 size: 15 residues.

V and J are TRBV11-2 and TRBJ2-7, with 10 nucleotides matching TRBD2. Sample: naive CD4+ T cells from blood. This TCR derives from a man between 18 and 29 years old in good health. In DNA, the CDR3 is TGTGCCAGCAGCTCAATTTTAGCGGGAGGATACGAGCAGTACTTC. Protein: CASSSILAGGYEQYF.